Included here is one T cell receptor beta chain sequence, with context. The data were taken from a study of blood T cell repertoires in COVID-19. Per the authors' pipeline: Amplification of reference gene primers provided the estimated nucleated cell counts. Produced via immunoSEQ multiplex PCR; TCRdb's table is partial and in-frame only. V and J calls and clone size are given by that table; D and trimming were obtained from the DNA. The data show about 20,000 clones, with roughly nine tenths seen just once and roughly 7.9% held by the top ten. This clonotype was obtained from a human donor with active COVID-19. The donor label of this sample is uncertain. Sequencing input: peripheral blood.

The CDR3 is CAWSSAGGPGGLLEQYF. CDR3 nucleotide sequence: TGTGCCTGGAGTTCTGCGGGAGGGCCTGGGGGGCTTTTGGAGCAGTACTTC. The chain links TRBV30 to TRBJ2-7; 9 bases fit TRBD2. CDR3 length equals 17 residues. Germline CDR1 and CDR2: GTSNPN and SVGIG (reference sequence). V shed 2 bases and J 7 bases; nucleotides not matched to a gene: 18.